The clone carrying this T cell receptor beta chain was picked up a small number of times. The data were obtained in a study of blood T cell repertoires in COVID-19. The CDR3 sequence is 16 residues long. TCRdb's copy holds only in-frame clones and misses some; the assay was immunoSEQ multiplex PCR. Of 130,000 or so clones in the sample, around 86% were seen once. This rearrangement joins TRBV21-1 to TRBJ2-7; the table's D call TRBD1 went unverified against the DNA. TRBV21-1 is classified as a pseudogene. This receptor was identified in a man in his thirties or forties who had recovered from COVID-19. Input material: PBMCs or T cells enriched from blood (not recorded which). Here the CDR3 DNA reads TGTGCCAGCAGCAAGAACCCCGGGACAGTCTCCTACGAGCAGTACTTC. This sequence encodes CASSKNPGTVSYEQYF.